What follows are 8 T cell receptor beta chains derived from one specimen sequenced in a study of T cell responses to AZD1222 COVID-19 vaccine. Only in-frame clones appear in the TCRdb table, and some are missing; sequencing was by immunoSEQ multiplex PCR. The table lists 100,000 or so clones, roughly 89% of them singletons. The starting material was peripheral blood, obtained on day 0 of AZD1222 vaccination. These receptors all come from an adult in good health.

This chain links TRBV10-3 with TRBJ2-7, with D perhaps matching TRBD1 (6 bases). CDR1 ENHRY and CDR2 SYGVKD come from the germline V gene. This CDR3 has 14 residues. With 2 bases removed from V and 1 base from J, the gap between germline ends came to 9 bases. The CDR3 DNA reads as TGTGCCATCAGTGAGACAGGGTGGTCCTACGAGCAGTACTTC. This codes for CAISETGWSYEQYF.

This sequence joins TRBV11-2 and TRBJ1-6; TRBD1 matches at 7 bases. The CDR3 runs to 15 residues. V was pared by 5 bases and J by 7 bases, with 8 bases of the junction left unmatched. In germline, CDR1 is SGHAT, CDR2 FQNNGV. DNA for the CDR3: TGTGCCAGCAGCCCCCGACAGGGTAGGAATTCACCCCTCCACTTT. Translation gives CASSPRQGRNSPLHF.

The rearrangement links TRBV7-9 to TRBJ2-7; the match to TRBD1 covers 8 bases. The CDR3 spans 15 residues. Per germline, CDR1 SEHNR and CDR2 FQNEAQ (reference sequence). J gave up 2 bases and V 4 bases, and 7 bases lay outside the gene matches. CDR3 nucleotide sequence: TGTGCCAGCAGCTGGGGGACAGGAGGTGCCTACGAGCAGTACTTC. Protein: CASSWGTGGAYEQYF.

The genes are TRBV19 and TRBJ1-5, with 8 bases lining up with TRBD1. V lost 9 bases and J lost 2; bases outside the gene matches: 3. This CDR3 has 13 amino acids. Germline loops: CDR1 LNHDA, CDR2 SQIVND (reference sequence). The chain's CDR3 is CASQTGGNQPQHF. CDR3 sequence (DNA): TGTGCCAGCCAGACAGGGGGCAATCAGCCCCAGCATTTT. The full variable domain, in which reference TRBV19 and TRBJ1-5 provide the parts outside the CDR3, is DGGITQSPKYLFRKEGQNVTLSCEQNLNHDAMYWYRQDPGQGLRLIYYSQIVNDFQKGDIAEGYSVSREKKESFPLTVTSAQKNPTAFYLCASQTGGNQPQHFGDGTRLSIL.

This rearrangement joins TRBV5-1 to TRBJ2-7; no reliable D call. Trimming took off 1 base at V and 4 bases at J, with 12 bases between the two ends. The CDR3 sequence is 14 residues long. CDR1 is SGHRS, CDR2 YFSETQ, per germline. CDR3 loop: CASSLSAETYEQYF. CDR3 DNA: TGCGCCAGCAGCTTGAGCGCGGAGACGTACGAGCAGTACTTC.

The chain carries TRBV6-5 and TRBJ1-2; D might be TRBD1 (6 bases). Germline CDR1 and CDR2: MNHEY and SVGAGI. The CDR3 has 14 amino acids. Trimming shortened V by 7 bases and J by 3 bases, and 15 bases separated the two germline ends. The chain's CDR3 is CASKNGGGYYGYTF. CDR3 bases: TGTGCCAGCAAAAACGGAGGGGGATACTATGGCTACACCTTC.

This clone was seen only once. This chain connects TRBV5-1 to TRBJ1-2, with D hard to call. V was clipped by 4 bases and J by 10 bases, with 11 bases between them. Germline CDR1 is SGHRS and CDR2 is YFSETQ. The CDR3 runs 11 residues. The DNA for the CDR3 is TGCGCCAGCAGCAAAGATACACACTACACCTTC. This gives the protein CASSKDTHYTF.

CDR3 residues: CASKEGRSYEQYF. In DNA form, the CDR3 reads TGCGCCAGCAAGGAAGGACGGAGCTACGAGCAGTACTTC. The chain employs TRBV10-2 and TRBJ2-7; D remains unclear. The ends were cut back, 7 bases at V and 3 bases at J, with 13 bases in the middle. CDR1 and CDR2 from the germline V gene are WSHSY and SAAADI. There are 13 residues in the CDR3.